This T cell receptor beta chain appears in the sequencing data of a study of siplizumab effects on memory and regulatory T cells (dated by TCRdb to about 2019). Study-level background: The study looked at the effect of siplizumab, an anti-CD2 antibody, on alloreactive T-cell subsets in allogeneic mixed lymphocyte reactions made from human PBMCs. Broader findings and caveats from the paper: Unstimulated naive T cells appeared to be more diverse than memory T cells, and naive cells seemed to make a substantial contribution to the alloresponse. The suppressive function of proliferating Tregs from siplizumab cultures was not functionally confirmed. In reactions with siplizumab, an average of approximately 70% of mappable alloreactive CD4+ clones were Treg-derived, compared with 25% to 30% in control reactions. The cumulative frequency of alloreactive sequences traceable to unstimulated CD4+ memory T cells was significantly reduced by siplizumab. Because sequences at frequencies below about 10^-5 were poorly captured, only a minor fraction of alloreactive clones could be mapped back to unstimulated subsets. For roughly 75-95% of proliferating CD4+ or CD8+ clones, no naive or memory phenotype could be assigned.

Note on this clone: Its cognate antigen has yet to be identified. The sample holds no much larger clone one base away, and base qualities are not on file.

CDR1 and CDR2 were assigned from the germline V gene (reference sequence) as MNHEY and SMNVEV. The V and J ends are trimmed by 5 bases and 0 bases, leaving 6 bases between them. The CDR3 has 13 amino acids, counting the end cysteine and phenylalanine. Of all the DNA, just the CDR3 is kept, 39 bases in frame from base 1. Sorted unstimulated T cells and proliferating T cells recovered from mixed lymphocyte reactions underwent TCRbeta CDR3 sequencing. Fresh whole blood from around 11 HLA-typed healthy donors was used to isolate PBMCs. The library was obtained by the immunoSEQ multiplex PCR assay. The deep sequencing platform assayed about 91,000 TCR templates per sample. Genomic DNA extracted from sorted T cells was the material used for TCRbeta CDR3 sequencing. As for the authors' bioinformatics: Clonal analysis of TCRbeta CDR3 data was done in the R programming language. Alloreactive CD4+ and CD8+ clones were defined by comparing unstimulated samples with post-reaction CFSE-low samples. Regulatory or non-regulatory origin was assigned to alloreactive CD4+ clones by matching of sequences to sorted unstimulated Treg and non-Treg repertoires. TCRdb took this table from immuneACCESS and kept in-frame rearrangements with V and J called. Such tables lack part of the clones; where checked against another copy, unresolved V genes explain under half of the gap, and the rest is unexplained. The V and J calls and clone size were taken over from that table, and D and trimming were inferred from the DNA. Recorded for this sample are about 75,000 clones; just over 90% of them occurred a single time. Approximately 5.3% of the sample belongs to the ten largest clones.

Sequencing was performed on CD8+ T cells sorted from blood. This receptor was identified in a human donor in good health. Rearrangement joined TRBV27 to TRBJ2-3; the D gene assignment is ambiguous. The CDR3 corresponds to CASSTQSTDTQYF. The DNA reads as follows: TGTGCCAGCAGTACCCAGAGCACAGATACGCAGTATTTT.